This TCR beta chain was recorded in a study of T cell changes during pregnancy in multiple sclerosis. This CDR3 is built from 18 residues. V shed 4 bases and J 2 bases; nucleotides not matched to a gene: 14. CDR1 is SGHNT, CDR2 YYREEE, per germline (reference sequence). The repertoire was sequenced with immunoSEQ multiplex PCR; TCRdb's copy has only in-frame clones and lacks some. Among around 70,000 clones listed, roughly 92% were seen once. The rearrangement uses TRBV5-4 and TRBJ2-2; 7 nucleotides align to TRBD1. This clonotype originated in a female donor with multiple sclerosis, enrolled in a pregnancy study. The starting material was peripheral blood, obtained before pregnancy. CDR3: CASSGSRDSTYNTGELFF. CDR3 DNA: TGTGCCAGCAGCGGAAGCCGGGACAGCACTTATAACACCGGGGAGCTGTTTTTT.